A single T cell receptor beta chain is shown here with its context. Its target is unknown. The sample belongs to a study of OX40 agonist ivuxolimab in advanced cancers. The CDR3 sequence is 13 residues long. Trimming left V 3 bases short and J 0 bases short, with 4 bases between. The V gene's germline CDR1 is LGHNT and CDR2 FRNRAP. Here immunoSEQ multiplex PCR was the method, and the copy in TCRdb shows in-frame clones only, minus some. The table records about 73,000 clones, around 89% of them present only once. Regarding the study as a whole: Some of the nonresponding patients also showed low levels of normalized T-cell clonal expansion.

Sequenced material: CD4+ or CD8+ T cells sorted from blood, taken in a trial of the OX40 agonist ivuxolimab. This chain links TRBV12-5 with TRBJ2-3, with no clear D. The clonotype was recovered from an adult with an advanced solid tumor such as melanoma, head and neck, liver or kidney cancer. This chain's CDR3 is CASGFPSTDTQYF. The CDR3 region has the DNA TGTGCTAGTGGTTTCCCTAGCACAGATACGCAGTATTTT.